Listed below are T cell receptor beta chains from one sample, sequenced in a study of identical twins. TCRdb passed the 5' RACE reads through MiXCR, listing each CDR3 protein once. The sample includes fewer than 800,000 distinct CDR3 sequences, roughly 6.6% of them seen just once. The same data also contributed to another study, on yellow fever vaccine responses in identical twins.

Input material: PBMCs. The source of these receptors is a woman between 18 and 30 years old in good health. The CDR3 runs from the conserved cysteine through the conserved F or W. Fields, in order: D gene, V gene, clone size, J gene, CDR3 DNA, CDR3 protein. A D gene is named only where the DNA matches it firmly. Clone sizes are given selectively: once, few, many, or a class where the clone is expanded.

d_gene: TRBD1
v_gene: TRBV20-1
abundance: many
j_gene: TRBJ1-1
CDR3nt: TGCAGTGCTTCAGGACAGGGAAACACTGAAGCTTTCTTT
CDR3aa: CSASGQGNTEAFF

d_gene: TRBD2
v_gene: TRBV2
abundance: -
j_gene: TRBJ2-5
CDR3nt: TGTGCCAGCAGTGGTGTGACTAGCGGGAGAGGAGAGACCCAGTACTTC
CDR3aa: CASSGVTSGRGETQYF

d_gene: -
v_gene: TRBV6-1
abundance: many
j_gene: TRBJ1-5
CDR3nt: TGTGCCAGCAGTGAAGGACACCCAAATCAGCCCCAGCATTTT
CDR3aa: CASSEGHPNQPQHF

d_gene: -
v_gene: TRBV5-6
abundance: -
j_gene: TRBJ1-2
CDR3nt: TGTGCCAGCAGCTTGTCGGGGGATAACTATGGCTACACCTTC
CDR3aa: CASSLSGDNYGYTF

d_gene: TRBD1
v_gene: TRBV5-1
abundance: many
j_gene: TRBJ1-1
CDR3nt: TGCGCCAGCAGCTGGGACAGTATGAACACTGAAGCTTTCTTT
CDR3aa: CASSWDSMNTEAFF

d_gene: -
v_gene: TRBV27
abundance: few
j_gene: TRBJ2-3
CDR3nt: TGTGCCAGCAGTTTATCACGGCGCGGTACAGATACGCAGTATTTT
CDR3aa: CASSLSRRGTDTQYF

d_gene: -
v_gene: TRBV10-1
abundance: many
j_gene: TRBJ2-1
CDR3nt: TGCGCCAGCAGTGATACTAGGAAAGTCGCCAATGAGCAGTTCTTC
CDR3aa: CASSDTRKVANEQFF

d_gene: TRBD1
v_gene: TRBV6-1
abundance: many
j_gene: TRBJ1-4
CDR3nt: TGTGCCAGCAACAGGGGGCGGACTAATGAAAAACTGTTTTTT
CDR3aa: CASNRGRTNEKLFF

d_gene: -
v_gene: TRBV12-3/TRBV12-4
abundance: -
j_gene: TRBJ1-3
CDR3nt: TGTGCCAGTACCTACCAGGTCCACTCTGGAAACACCATATATTTT
CDR3aa: CASTYQVHSGNTIYF

d_gene: TRBD1
v_gene: TRBV12-3/TRBV12-4
abundance: -
j_gene: TRBJ2-1
CDR3nt: TGTGCCAGCAGTCCTACGGGACAGGGAGACAATGAGCAGTTCTTC
CDR3aa: CASSPTGQGDNEQFF

d_gene: -
v_gene: TRBV10-2
abundance: many
j_gene: TRBJ1-5
CDR3nt: TGCGCCAGCAGTGAGTCGGGCCTAACTAGCAATCAGCCCCAGCATTTT
CDR3aa: CASSESGLTSNQPQHF

d_gene: -
v_gene: TRBV12-3/TRBV12-4
abundance: few
j_gene: TRBJ1-5
CDR3nt: TGTGCCAGCACCCGGGCCCCCACTCTCAGCAATCAGCCCCAGCATTTT
CDR3aa: CASTRAPTLSNQPQHF

d_gene: -
v_gene: TRBV20-1
abundance: few
j_gene: TRBJ2-1
CDR3nt: TGCAGTGCTCCTTCGGGGGCCCCGATACGCTACAATGAGCAGTTCTTC
CDR3aa: CSAPSGAPIRYNEQFF

d_gene: TRBD2
v_gene: TRBV12-3/TRBV12-4
abundance: -
j_gene: TRBJ2-3
CDR3nt: TGTGCCAGCAGTAAAGCGCGGGAGCGAACAGATACGCAGTATTTT
CDR3aa: CASSKARERTDTQYF

d_gene: -
v_gene: TRBV11-2
abundance: many
j_gene: TRBJ2-7
CDR3nt: TGTGCCAGCAGCTTAGCGGCAGGGTCCTACGAGCAGTACTTC
CDR3aa: CASSLAAGSYEQYF

d_gene: -
v_gene: TRBV4-1
abundance: many
j_gene: TRBJ2-7
CDR3nt: TGCGCCAGCAGCCCCACTGGACGGGTAGACGAGCAGTACTTC
CDR3aa: CASSPTGRVDEQYF

d_gene: -
v_gene: TRBV15
abundance: few
j_gene: TRBJ1-2
CDR3nt: TGTGCCACCAGCAGAGGCGCAGCGTGGGCAGCCCAATCTACTACCTTC
CDR3aa: CATSRGAAWAAQSTTF

d_gene: -
v_gene: TRBV12-3/TRBV12-4
abundance: few
j_gene: TRBJ1-2
CDR3nt: TGTGCCAGCAGTTCCCTAACAGGGTCGGTATCTGGCTACACCTTC
CDR3aa: CASSSLTGSVSGYTF

d_gene: -
v_gene: TRBV7-9
abundance: many
j_gene: TRBJ2-7
CDR3nt: TGTGCCCTCGAAAGGGGTTACGAGCAGTACTTC
CDR3aa: CALERGYEQYF

d_gene: TRBD1
v_gene: TRBV2
abundance: many
j_gene: TRBJ2-7
CDR3nt: TGTGCCAGCAGTGACCGGGACAGGGGGCGCGAGCAGTACTTC
CDR3aa: CASSDRDRGREQYF

d_gene: -
v_gene: TRBV7-6
abundance: many
j_gene: TRBJ2-1
CDR3nt: TGTGCCAGCAGCTTAGCAATGCAGGGGAACTACAATGAGCAGTTCTTC
CDR3aa: CASSLAMQGNYNEQFF

d_gene: -
v_gene: TRBV5-6
abundance: -
j_gene: TRBJ2-7
CDR3nt: TGTGCCAGCAGCCACGGACACAGCCTCTACGAGCAGTACTTC
CDR3aa: CASSHGHSLYEQYF

d_gene: TRBD2
v_gene: TRBV29-1
abundance: many
j_gene: TRBJ2-1
CDR3nt: TGCAGCGTTGCGACTAGCGACTACTACAATGAGCAGTTCTTC
CDR3aa: CSVATSDYYNEQFF

d_gene: -
v_gene: TRBV6-1
abundance: few
j_gene: TRBJ1-6
CDR3nt: TGTGCCAGCAGTGACCGGGGCGATTCCTTGAATTCACCCCTCCACTTT
CDR3aa: CASSDRGDSLNSPLHF

d_gene: -
v_gene: TRBV28
abundance: few
j_gene: TRBJ1-1
CDR3nt: TGTGCCAGCAGTCGGTCGGGGGCGAGATTGGCTTTCTTT
CDR3aa: CASSRSGARLAFF

d_gene: TRBD2
v_gene: TRBV4-1
abundance: few
j_gene: TRBJ2-5
CDR3nt: TGCGCCACCGGGGGGAGAGAGACCCAGTACTTC
CDR3aa: CATGGRETQYF

d_gene: -
v_gene: TRBV7-8
abundance: -
j_gene: TRBJ2-7
CDR3nt: TGTGCCAGCAGCCCCATATCCCCCGAGCAGTACTTC
CDR3aa: CASSPISPEQYF

d_gene: -
v_gene: TRBV9
abundance: few
j_gene: TRBJ2-1
CDR3nt: TGTGCCAGCAGCGCCAGTCTTGGACATACCTACAATGAGCAGTTCTTC
CDR3aa: CASSASLGHTYNEQFF

d_gene: TRBD1
v_gene: TRBV10-1
abundance: few
j_gene: TRBJ2-1
CDR3nt: TGCGCCAGCAGTTTGACAGGGCTAGCAATTAGTGAGCAGTTCTTC
CDR3aa: CASSLTGLAISEQFF

d_gene: -
v_gene: TRBV9
abundance: few
j_gene: TRBJ1-6
CDR3nt: TGTGCCAGCAGCGTAGGAAGGGTGGTATCACCCCTCCACTTT
CDR3aa: CASSVGRVVSPLHF

d_gene: TRBD1
v_gene: TRBV18
abundance: -
j_gene: TRBJ2-1
CDR3nt: TGTGCCAGCTCACGGGATAGGACAGGGGCCAATGAGCAGTTCTTC
CDR3aa: CASSRDRTGANEQFF

d_gene: TRBD1
v_gene: TRBV25-1
abundance: few
j_gene: TRBJ1-1
CDR3nt: TGTGCCAGCAGTGAGAGAGCCTACAGGGGGGGCACTGAAGCTTTCTTT
CDR3aa: CASSERAYRGGTEAFF

d_gene: -
v_gene: TRBV29-1
abundance: many
j_gene: TRBJ2-3
CDR3nt: TGCAGCGTTGGGGCTACTAGCACAGATACGCAGTATTTT
CDR3aa: CSVGATSTDTQYF

d_gene: -
v_gene: TRBV20-1
abundance: many
j_gene: TRBJ1-5
CDR3nt: TGCAGTGCTCAGGGCTCCAATCAGCCCCAGCATTTT
CDR3aa: CSAQGSNQPQHF

d_gene: -
v_gene: TRBV3-1
abundance: -
j_gene: TRBJ2-7
CDR3nt: TGTGCCAGCAGCCAAGATCTGGTAGGGGGATACGAGCAGTACTTC
CDR3aa: CASSQDLVGGYEQYF

d_gene: -
v_gene: TRBV5-1
abundance: -
j_gene: TRBJ1-1
CDR3nt: TGCGCCAGCAGCGTCCTCATAGGACACCAGAACACTGAAGCTTTCTTT
CDR3aa: CASSVLIGHQNTEAFF

d_gene: -
v_gene: TRBV3-1
abundance: -
j_gene: TRBJ1-1
CDR3nt: TGTGCCAGCAGCCAAGTTTGGCTAGCGAACACTGAAGCTTTCTTT
CDR3aa: CASSQVWLANTEAFF

d_gene: TRBD1
v_gene: TRBV27
abundance: many
j_gene: TRBJ1-6
CDR3nt: TGTGCCAGCAGTACCAGGGGGTCACCCCTCCACTTT
CDR3aa: CASSTRGSPLHF

d_gene: TRBD2
v_gene: TRBV29-1
abundance: -
j_gene: TRBJ2-7
CDR3nt: TGCAGCGTTGTCGGGACCATCGGGACTAGCGGGTCAACCCCCTACGAGCAGTACTTC
CDR3aa: CSVVGTIGTSGSTPYEQYF

d_gene: -
v_gene: TRBV6-5
abundance: -
j_gene: TRBJ2-1
CDR3nt: TGTGCCAGCAGTTACTCGATAGACAATGAGCAGTTCTTC
CDR3aa: CASSYSIDNEQFF

d_gene: -
v_gene: TRBV20-1
abundance: few
j_gene: TRBJ1-5
CDR3nt: TGCAGTGCTAGACCCGCGGGGGATAGCAATCAGCCCCAGCATTTT
CDR3aa: CSARPAGDSNQPQHF

d_gene: -
v_gene: TRBV12-3/TRBV12-4
abundance: many
j_gene: TRBJ2-2
CDR3nt: TGTGCCAGCAGTCCTACAGGGTCAGGGGAGCTGTTTTTT
CDR3aa: CASSPTGSGELFF

d_gene: -
v_gene: TRBV5-1
abundance: few
j_gene: TRBJ1-4
CDR3nt: TGCGCCAGCAGCTTGGCCGTTGGGGCCTCAACTAATGAAAAACTGTTTTTT
CDR3aa: CASSLAVGASTNEKLFF

d_gene: TRBD1
v_gene: TRBV4-1
abundance: many
j_gene: TRBJ2-3
CDR3nt: TGCGCCAGCAGCTCCCGGGACAGGGAAACAGATACGCAGTATTTT
CDR3aa: CASSSRDRETDTQYF

d_gene: -
v_gene: TRBV5-1
abundance: few
j_gene: TRBJ2-5
CDR3nt: TGCGCCAGCAGCTTGGGCTACGCACGTCAAGAGACCCAGTACTTC
CDR3aa: CASSLGYARQETQYF

d_gene: TRBD2
v_gene: TRBV20-1
abundance: -
j_gene: TRBJ2-2
CDR3nt: TGCAGTGCTAAGGGAGGGCTGGCTAACACCGGGGAGCTGTTTTTT
CDR3aa: CSAKGGLANTGELFF

d_gene: -
v_gene: TRBV9
abundance: few
j_gene: TRBJ1-6
CDR3nt: TGTGCCAGCAGCGTAGGTGTCAGGCGGGTGAATTCACCCCTCCACTTT
CDR3aa: CASSVGVRRVNSPLHF

d_gene: TRBD1
v_gene: TRBV20-1
abundance: few
j_gene: TRBJ2-2
CDR3nt: TGCAGTGCCTCAGGGTGGGACAGGGTGTTAGGCGGGGAGCTGTTTTTT
CDR3aa: CSASGWDRVLGGELFF

d_gene: TRBD1
v_gene: TRBV6-1
abundance: many
j_gene: TRBJ1-2
CDR3nt: TGTGCCACCTTGGGACAGACAGACTATGGCTACACCTTC
CDR3aa: CATLGQTDYGYTF

d_gene: -
v_gene: TRBV6-1
abundance: few
j_gene: TRBJ1-4
CDR3nt: TGTGCCAGCAGGGGTTCACAGAGGGCACCGGGAAAACTGTTTTTT
CDR3aa: CASRGSQRAPGKLFF

d_gene: -
v_gene: TRBV12-3/TRBV12-4
abundance: many
j_gene: TRBJ2-7
CDR3nt: TGTGCCAGCAGTTTTGGGGTCAAAAGTGATTACGAGCAGTACTTC
CDR3aa: CASSFGVKSDYEQYF

d_gene: -
v_gene: TRBV29-1
abundance: few
j_gene: TRBJ2-2
CDR3nt: TGCAGCGTGAGGGGGGTTTCCTCGAACACCGGGGAGCTGTTTTTT
CDR3aa: CSVRGVSSNTGELFF

d_gene: -
v_gene: TRBV11-2
abundance: -
j_gene: TRBJ1-6
CDR3nt: TGTGCCAGCAGCTTCTCGTCGGGGGTTCTTAATTCACCCCTCCACTTT
CDR3aa: CASSFSSGVLNSPLHF

d_gene: TRBD2
v_gene: TRBV2
abundance: few
j_gene: TRBJ2-7
CDR3nt: TGTGCCAGCAGTGATATGTTGGCGGGGGTATCCTACGAGCAGTACTTC
CDR3aa: CASSDMLAGVSYEQYF

d_gene: -
v_gene: TRBV5-4
abundance: -
j_gene: TRBJ2-1
CDR3nt: TGTGCCAGCAGCCACGCCGGCACTAGCTCCTACAATGAGCAGTTCTTC
CDR3aa: CASSHAGTSSYNEQFF

d_gene: TRBD2
v_gene: TRBV12-3/TRBV12-4
abundance: -
j_gene: TRBJ2-2
CDR3nt: TGTGCCAGCAGGGGGGGGGGATACACCGGGGAGCTGTTTTTT
CDR3aa: CASRGGGYTGELFF

d_gene: -
v_gene: TRBV12-3/TRBV12-4
abundance: few
j_gene: TRBJ2-1
CDR3nt: TGTGCCAGCAGTTTTAAAGATTTAATATACGGGACCCGGCTTTTCTTC
CDR3aa: CASSFKDLIYGTRLFF